A selection of T cell receptor beta chains follows, all from one sample in a study of radiation and T cells in renal cell carcinoma. Clones were sequenced by immunoSEQ multiplex PCR, and TCRdb holds only the in-frame ones, with some missing. The profile shows 120,000 to 150,000 clones, around four fifths of them singletons. The source material was blood, sampled from a patient whose treatment included radiotherapy and nephrectomy. The receptors here all came from a woman aged 50 to 65 with renal cell carcinoma. The CDR3 runs from the conserved cysteine through the conserved F or W. Each record gives: clone size, V gene, D gene, J gene, CDR3 DNA, CDR3 protein. The D gene is left open where the match is weak. A row's size may be missing; if present it is once, few, many or a size class.

-,TRBV18,-,TRBJ2-7,TGTGCCAGCTCACCGGGGGAAGGCGAGCAGTACTTC,CASSPGEGEQYF
-,TRBV5-1,-,TRBJ2-1,TGCGCCAGCAGCTTGGCAACCCTAGAGGGCGGTGAGCAGTTCTTC,CASSLATLEGGEQFF
-,TRBV5-4,-,TRBJ2-7,TGTGCCAGCAGCTTGGATTACGAGCAGTACTTC,CASSLDYEQYF
-,TRBV28,-,TRBJ2-2,TGTGCCAGCAGCCTAAACCTGGGCGCCGGGGAGCTGTTTTTT,CASSLNLGAGELFF
-,TRBV28,-,TRBJ2-7,TGTGCCACCCGGCAGGGGAACGAGCAGTACTTC,CATRQGNEQYF
-,TRBV7-2,-,TRBJ1-5,TGTGCCAGCAGCTTAGCGGGTACCAATCAGCCCCAGCATTTT,CASSLAGTNQPQHF
-,TRBV7-2,-,TRBJ2-7,TGTGCCAGCAGCTTAGCGGCGACAACCTACGAGCAGTACTTC,CASSLAATTYEQYF
-,TRBV30,-,TRBJ2-7,TGTGCCTGGCGGAGACGGTTGGTGGGCGAGCAGTACTTC,CAWRRRLVGEQYF
-,TRBV6-5,TRBD2,TRBJ2-3,TGTGCCAGCAGTTCGGGACTAGCCGATATCAGTCGGTATTTT,CASSSGLADISRYF
few,TRBV4-1,-,TRBJ2-5,TGCGCCAGCAGCCAACAAAGGAGCCTCGGTGCGGGACTCCAGGAGACCCAGTACTTC,CASSQQRSLGAGLQETQYF
-,TRBV6-1,-,TRBJ2-5,TGTGCCAGCGGCTCTGTAGGGGGAGAGACCCAGTACTTC,CASGSVGGETQYF
-,TRBV6-6,-,TRBJ2-7,TGTGCCAGCAGTCCCGACCGGAGGAGGAAGTACTTC,CASSPDRRRKYF
once,TRBV15,-,TRBJ2-2,TGTGCCACCAGCATTTTGCCGTTCGCGAACACCGGGGAGCTGTTTTTT,CATSILPFANTGELFF
-,TRBV27,TRBD2,TRBJ2-7,TGTGCCAGCAGTTCCTCAACTAGCGGGGGGTACGAGCAGTACTTC,CASSSSTSGGYEQYF
-,TRBV5-4,-,TRBJ1-4,TGTGCCAGCAGCCTCCGAGGGGCGGGTAATGAAAAACTGTTTTTT,CASSLRGAGNEKLFF
-,TRBV5-4,-,TRBJ1-1,TGTGCCAGCAGCTGGGGGGGCCCTTACATGAACACTGAAGCTTTCTTT,CASSWGGPYMNTEAFF
-,TRBV30,-,TRBJ1-2,TGTGCCTGGAGTGTATCCAGGGTCGGCTATGGCTACACCTTC,CAWSVSRVGYGYTF
-,TRBV30,TRBD1,TRBJ1-6,TGTGCCTGGAACCACCCGGGACAGCTTAATTCACCCCTCCACTTT,CAWNHPGQLNSPLHF
-,TRBV4-3,TRBD2,TRBJ2-1,TGCGCCAGCAGCCAATATGATAGCGGGAGGGCCGATACTTACAATGAGCAGTTCTTC,CASSQYDSGRADTYNEQFF